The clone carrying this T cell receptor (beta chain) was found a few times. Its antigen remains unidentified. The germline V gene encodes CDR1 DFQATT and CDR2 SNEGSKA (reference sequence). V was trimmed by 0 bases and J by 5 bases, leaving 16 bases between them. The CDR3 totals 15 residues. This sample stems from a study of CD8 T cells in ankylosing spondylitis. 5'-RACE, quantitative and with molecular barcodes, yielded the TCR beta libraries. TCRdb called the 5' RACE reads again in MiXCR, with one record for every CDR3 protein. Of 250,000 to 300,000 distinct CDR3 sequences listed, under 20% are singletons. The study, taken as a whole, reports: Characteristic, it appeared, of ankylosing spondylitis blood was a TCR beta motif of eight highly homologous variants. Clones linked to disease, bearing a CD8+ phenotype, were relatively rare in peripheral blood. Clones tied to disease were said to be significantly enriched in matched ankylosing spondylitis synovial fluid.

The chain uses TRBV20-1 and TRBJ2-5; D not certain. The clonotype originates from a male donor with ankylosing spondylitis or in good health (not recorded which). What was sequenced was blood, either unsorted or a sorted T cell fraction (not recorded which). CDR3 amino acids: CSARDLETVRETQYF. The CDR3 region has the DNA TGCAGTGCTAGAGATCTAGAGACCGTGCGGGAGACCCAGTACTTC.